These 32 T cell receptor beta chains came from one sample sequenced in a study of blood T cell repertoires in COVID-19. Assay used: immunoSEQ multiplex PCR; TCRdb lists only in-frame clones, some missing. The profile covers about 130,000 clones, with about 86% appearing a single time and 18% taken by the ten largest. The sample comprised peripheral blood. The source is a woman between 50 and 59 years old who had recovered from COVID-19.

CDR3 nucleotides: TGTGCCAGCAGCCCAGGCGGGACAGGAACCTACGAGCAGTACTTC. Protein: CASSPGGTGTYEQYF. The chain carries TRBV6-4 and TRBJ2-7; TRBD1 matches at 8 bases. The germline V gene encodes CDR1 MRHNA and CDR2 SNTAGT. This CDR3 is 15 amino acids long. J lost 2 bases, V lost 6 bases, and 9 bases had no gene match.

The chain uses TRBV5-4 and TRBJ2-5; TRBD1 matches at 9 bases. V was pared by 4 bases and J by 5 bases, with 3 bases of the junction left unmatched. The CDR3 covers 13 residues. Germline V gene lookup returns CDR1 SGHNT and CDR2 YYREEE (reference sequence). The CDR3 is CASSGTGSETQYF. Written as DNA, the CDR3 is TGTGCCAGCAGCGGGACAGGGTCGGAGACCCAGTACTTC.

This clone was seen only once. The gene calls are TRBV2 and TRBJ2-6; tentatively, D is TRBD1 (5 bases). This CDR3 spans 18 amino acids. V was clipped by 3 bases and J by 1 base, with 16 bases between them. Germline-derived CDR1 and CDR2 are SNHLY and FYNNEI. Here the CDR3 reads CASSEWAGSLSGANVLTF. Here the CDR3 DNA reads TGTGCCAGCAGTGAGTGGGCAGGGTCGTTATCTGGGGCCAACGTCCTGACTTTC.

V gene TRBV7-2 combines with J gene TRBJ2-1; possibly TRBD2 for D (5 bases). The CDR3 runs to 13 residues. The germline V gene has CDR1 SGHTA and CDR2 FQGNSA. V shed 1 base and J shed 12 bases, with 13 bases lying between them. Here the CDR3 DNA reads TGTGCCAGCAGCTTAGGAGGGCAGGTTGGGCAGTTCTTC. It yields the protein CASSLGGQVGQFF.

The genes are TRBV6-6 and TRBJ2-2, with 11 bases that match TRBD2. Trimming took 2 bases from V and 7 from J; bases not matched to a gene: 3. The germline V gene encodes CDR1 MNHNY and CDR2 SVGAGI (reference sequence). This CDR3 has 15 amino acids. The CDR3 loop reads CASSYVAGGHGELFF. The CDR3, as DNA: TGTGCCAGCAGTTACGTAGCGGGGGGGCACGGGGAGCTGTTTTTT.

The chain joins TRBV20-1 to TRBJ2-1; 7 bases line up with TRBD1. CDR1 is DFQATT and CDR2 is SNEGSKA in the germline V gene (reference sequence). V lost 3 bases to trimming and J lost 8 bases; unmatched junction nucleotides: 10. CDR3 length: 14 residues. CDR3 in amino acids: CSASGSGTVDEQFF. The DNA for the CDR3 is TGCAGTGCTAGTGGTTCGGGGACAGTAGATGAGCAGTTCTTC.

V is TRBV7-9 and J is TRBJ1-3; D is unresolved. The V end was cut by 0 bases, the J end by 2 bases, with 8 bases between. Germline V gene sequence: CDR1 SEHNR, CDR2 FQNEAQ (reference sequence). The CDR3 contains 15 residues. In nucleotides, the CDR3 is TGTGCCAGCAGCTTAGCGTCGGTTCCTGGAAACACCATATATTTT. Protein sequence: CASSLASVPGNTIYF.

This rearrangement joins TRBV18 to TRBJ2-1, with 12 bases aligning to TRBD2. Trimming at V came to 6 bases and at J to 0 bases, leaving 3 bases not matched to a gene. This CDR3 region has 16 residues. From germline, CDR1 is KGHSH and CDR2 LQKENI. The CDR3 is CASSQLAGGSYNEQFF. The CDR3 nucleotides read TGTGCCAGCTCCCAACTAGCGGGAGGCTCCTACAATGAGCAGTTCTTC.

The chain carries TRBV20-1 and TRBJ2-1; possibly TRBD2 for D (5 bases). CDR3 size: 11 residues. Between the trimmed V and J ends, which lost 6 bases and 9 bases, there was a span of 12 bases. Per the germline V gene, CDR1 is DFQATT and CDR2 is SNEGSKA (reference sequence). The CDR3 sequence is CSAPDYFEQFF. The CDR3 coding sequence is TGCAGTGCGCCCGACTATTTTGAGCAGTTCTTC.

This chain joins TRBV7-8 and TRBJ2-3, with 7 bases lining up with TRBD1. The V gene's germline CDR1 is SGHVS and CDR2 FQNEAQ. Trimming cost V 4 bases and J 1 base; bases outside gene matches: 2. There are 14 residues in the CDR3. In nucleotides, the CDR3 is TGTGCCAGCAGCTCCGGGACAGGCACAGATACGCAGTATTTT. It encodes CASSSGTGTDTQYF.

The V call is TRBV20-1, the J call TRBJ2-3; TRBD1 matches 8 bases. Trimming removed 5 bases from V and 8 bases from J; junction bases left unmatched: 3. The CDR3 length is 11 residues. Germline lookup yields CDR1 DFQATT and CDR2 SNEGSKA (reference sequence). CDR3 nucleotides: TGCAGTGCTGGACAGGGTATTACGCAGTATTTT. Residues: CSAGQGITQYF.

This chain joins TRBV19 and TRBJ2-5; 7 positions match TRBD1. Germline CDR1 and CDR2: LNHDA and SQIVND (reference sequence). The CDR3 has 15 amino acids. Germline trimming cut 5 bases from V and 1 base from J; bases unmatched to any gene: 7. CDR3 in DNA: TGTGCCAGTAGTGAGAGGACAGGTATCCAAGAGACCCAGTACTTC. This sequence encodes CASSERTGIQETQYF.

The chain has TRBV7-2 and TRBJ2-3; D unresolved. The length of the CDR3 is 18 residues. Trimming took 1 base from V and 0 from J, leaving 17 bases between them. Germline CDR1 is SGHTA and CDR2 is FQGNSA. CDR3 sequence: CASSLELTRRLSTDTQYF. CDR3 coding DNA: TGTGCCAGCAGCTTAGAGTTGACTCGCCGTCTTAGCACAGATACGCAGTATTTT.

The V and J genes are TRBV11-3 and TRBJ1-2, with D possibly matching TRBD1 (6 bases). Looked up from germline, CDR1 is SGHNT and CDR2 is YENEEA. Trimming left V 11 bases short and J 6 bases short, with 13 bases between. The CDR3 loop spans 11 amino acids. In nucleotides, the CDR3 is TGTGCCCGGGGGGGGCCCCATGGCTACACCTTC. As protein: CARGGPHGYTF.

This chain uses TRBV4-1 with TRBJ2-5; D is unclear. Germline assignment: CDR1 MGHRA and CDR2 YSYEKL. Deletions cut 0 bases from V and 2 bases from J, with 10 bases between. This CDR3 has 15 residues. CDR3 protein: CASSQDSLNQETQYF. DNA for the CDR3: TGCGCCAGCAGCCAAGATAGCCTGAATCAAGAGACCCAGTACTTC.

In nucleotides, the CDR3 is TGTGCCAGCAGCCCCCTGGGGCGAGGCACTGAAGCTTTCTTT. It encodes CASSPLGRGTEAFF. J is TRBJ1-1 and V is TRBV3-1 (or the pseudogene TRBV3-2); possible D gene TRBD1, 5 bases. Trimming stripped 4 bases from V and 4 bases from J, with 13 bases between. The V gene's germline CDR1 is LGHDT and CDR2 YNNKEL (reference sequence). The CDR3 is 14 amino acids.

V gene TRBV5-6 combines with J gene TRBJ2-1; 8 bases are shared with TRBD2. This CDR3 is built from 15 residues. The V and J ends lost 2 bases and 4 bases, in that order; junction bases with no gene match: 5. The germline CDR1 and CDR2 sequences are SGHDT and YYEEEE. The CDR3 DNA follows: TGTGCCAGCAGCTTAGCCGGGAGGGGATACAATGAGCAGTTCTTC. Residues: CASSLAGRGYNEQFF.

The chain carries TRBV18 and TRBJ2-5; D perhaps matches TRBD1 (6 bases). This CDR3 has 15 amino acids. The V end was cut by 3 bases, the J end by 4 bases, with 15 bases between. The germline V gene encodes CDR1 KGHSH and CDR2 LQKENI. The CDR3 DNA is TGTGCCAGCTCACCCGCTACAGGGTCGAGAGAGACCCAGTACTTC. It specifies CASSPATGSRETQYF.

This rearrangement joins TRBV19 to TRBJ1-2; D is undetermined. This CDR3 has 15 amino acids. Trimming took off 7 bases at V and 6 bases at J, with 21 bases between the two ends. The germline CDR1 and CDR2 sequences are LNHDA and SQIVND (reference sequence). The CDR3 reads CASTGAPGPKHGYTF. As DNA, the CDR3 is TGTGCCAGTACCGGTGCCCCCGGTCCCAAGCATGGCTACACCTTC.

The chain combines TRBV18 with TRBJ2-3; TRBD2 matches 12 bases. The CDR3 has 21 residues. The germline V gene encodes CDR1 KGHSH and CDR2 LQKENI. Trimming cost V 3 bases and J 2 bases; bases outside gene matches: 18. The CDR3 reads CASSPRRTSGTDLATTDTQYF. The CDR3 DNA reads TGTGCCAGCTCACCGAGGCGGACTAGCGGGACGGATTTAGCAACCACAGATACGCAGTATTTT. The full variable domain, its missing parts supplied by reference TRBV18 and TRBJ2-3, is NAGVMQNPRHLVRRRGQEARLRCSPMKGHSHVYWYRQLPEEGLKFMVYLQKENIIDESGMPKERFSAEFPKEGPSILRIQQVVRGDSAAYFCASSPRRTSGTDLATTDTQYFGPGTRLTVL.

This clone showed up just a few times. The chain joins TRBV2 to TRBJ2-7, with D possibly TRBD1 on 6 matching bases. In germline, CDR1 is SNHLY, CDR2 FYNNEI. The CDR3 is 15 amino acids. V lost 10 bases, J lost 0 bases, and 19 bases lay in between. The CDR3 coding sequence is TGTGCCATCGAAACAGGGACGTCGACCTCCTACGAGCAGTACTTC. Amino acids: CAIETGTSTSYEQYF.

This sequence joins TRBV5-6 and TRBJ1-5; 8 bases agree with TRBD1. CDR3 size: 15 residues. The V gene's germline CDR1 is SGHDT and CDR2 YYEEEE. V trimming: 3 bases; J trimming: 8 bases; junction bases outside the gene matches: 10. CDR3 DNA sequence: TGTGCCAGCAGCTCGCGCAGGGGGCGAAGGGAGCCCCAGCATTTT. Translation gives CASSSRRGRREPQHF.

The CDR3 spells CASSSHRGGTEAFF. CDR3 in DNA: TGTGCCAGCAGTTCCCACAGGGGTGGGACTGAAGCTTTCTTT. The chain employs TRBV6-5 and TRBJ1-1, with 7 nucleotides matching TRBD1. This CDR3 contains 14 residues. Germline V CDR1 and CDR2: MNHEY, SVGAGI. Trimming cost V 4 bases and J 5 bases; bases outside gene matches: 7.

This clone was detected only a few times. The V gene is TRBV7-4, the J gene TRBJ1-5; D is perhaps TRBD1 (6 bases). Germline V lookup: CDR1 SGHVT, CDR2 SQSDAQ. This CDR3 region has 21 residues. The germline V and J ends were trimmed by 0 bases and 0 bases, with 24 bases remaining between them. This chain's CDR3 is CASSLALQGCLNQPSNQPQHF. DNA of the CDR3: TGTGCCAGCAGCTTAGCTTTACAGGGTTGCCTAAACCAACCTAGCAATCAGCCCCAGCATTTT.

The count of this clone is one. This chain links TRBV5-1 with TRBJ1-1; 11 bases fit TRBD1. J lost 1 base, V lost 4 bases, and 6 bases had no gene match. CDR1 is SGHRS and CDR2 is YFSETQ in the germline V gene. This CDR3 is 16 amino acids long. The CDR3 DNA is TGCGCCAGCAGCGTATCGGGGACAGGGGGGAACACTGAAGCTTTCTTT. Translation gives CASSVSGTGGNTEAFF.

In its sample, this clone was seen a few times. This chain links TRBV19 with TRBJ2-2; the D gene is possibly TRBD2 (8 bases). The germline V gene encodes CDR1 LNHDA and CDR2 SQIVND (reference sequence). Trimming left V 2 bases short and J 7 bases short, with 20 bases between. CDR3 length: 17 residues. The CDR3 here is CASSIPPGRGPIGELFF. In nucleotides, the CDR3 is TGTGCCAGTAGTATACCCCCCGGGAGGGGGCCTATCGGGGAGCTGTTTTTT.

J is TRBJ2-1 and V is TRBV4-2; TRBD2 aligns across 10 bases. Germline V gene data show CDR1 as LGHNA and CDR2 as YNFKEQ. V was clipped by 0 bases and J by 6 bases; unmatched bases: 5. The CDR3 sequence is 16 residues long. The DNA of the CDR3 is TGTGCCAGCAGCCAAGATGAGCGGGGGGGGTTCAATGAGCAGTTCTTC. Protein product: CASSQDERGGFNEQFF.

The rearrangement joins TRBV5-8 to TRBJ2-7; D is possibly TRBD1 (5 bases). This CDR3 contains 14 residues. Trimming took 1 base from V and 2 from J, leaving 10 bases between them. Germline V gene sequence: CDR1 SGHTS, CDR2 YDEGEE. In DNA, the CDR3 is TGTGCCAGCAGCTTGCAGGCAGGGACCTACGAGCAGTACTTC. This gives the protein CASSLQAGTYEQYF.

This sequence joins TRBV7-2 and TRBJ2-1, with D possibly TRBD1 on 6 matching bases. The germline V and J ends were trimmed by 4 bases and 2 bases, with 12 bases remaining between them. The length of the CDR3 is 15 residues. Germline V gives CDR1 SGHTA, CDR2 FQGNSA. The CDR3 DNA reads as TGTGCCAGCAGCTCCTCTAGGGGGACCTACAATGAGCAGTTCTTC. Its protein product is CASSSSRGTYNEQFF.

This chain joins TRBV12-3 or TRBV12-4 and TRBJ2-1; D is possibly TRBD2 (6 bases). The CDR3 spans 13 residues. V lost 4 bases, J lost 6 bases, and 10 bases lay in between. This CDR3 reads CASSSTRSNEQFF. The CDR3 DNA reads TGTGCCAGCAGTTCGACTAGATCCAATGAGCAGTTCTTC.

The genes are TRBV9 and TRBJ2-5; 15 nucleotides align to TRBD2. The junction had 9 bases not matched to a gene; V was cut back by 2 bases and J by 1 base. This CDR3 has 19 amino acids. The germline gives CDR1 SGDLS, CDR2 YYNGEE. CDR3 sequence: CASSVGLAGGRDRQETQYF. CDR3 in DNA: TGTGCCAGCAGCGTGGGACTAGCGGGAGGCAGGGATCGCCAAGAGACCCAGTACTTC.

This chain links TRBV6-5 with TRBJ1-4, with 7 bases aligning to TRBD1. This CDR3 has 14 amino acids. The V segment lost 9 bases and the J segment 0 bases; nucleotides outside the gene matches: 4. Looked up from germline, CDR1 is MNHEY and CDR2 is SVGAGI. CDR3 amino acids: CASYQGATNEKLFF. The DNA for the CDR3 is TGTGCCAGTTACCAGGGGGCAACTAATGAAAAACTGTTTTTT.